The 21 T cell receptor beta chains given below trace back to one sample, sequenced in a study of read filtering for tumor transcriptome and immune sequencing. Molecular barcoded adaptors covering alpha/delta and beta/gamma chains were used on approximately 400 ng RNA. From the reads, TCRdb called clonotypes with MiXCR, one entry per CDR3 protein. Of roughly 480 distinct CDR3 sequences detected, 70% to 85% appear once; the ten largest clones hold about half. The sequenced sample consisted of a population of CD138-negative cells sorted from bone marrow. Receptors originate from a donor at least 40 years old with multiple myeloma. This table probably holds off-target reads from a library built for another chain.

V is TRBV10-1 and J is TRBJ2-1; TRBD2 matches at 14 bases. CDR3 size: 17 residues. Germline CDR1 is WNHNN and CDR2 is SYGVQD (reference sequence). V shed 1 base, J shed 9 bases, and the junction held 8 bases outside the gene matches. CDR3 nucleotides: TGCGCCAGCAGTGAGTTTCGACTAGCGGGAGGGCCGGGTGAGCAGTTCTTC. This sequence encodes CASSEFRLAGGPGEQFF.

CDR3 amino acids: CASLGQGNSPLHF. The CDR3 coding sequence is TGTGCCAGCCTCGGGCAGGGAAACTCACCCCTCCACTTT. The V call is TRBV25-1, the J call TRBJ1-6, with a possible D match to TRBD1 (5 bases). V was cut by 8 bases and J by 10 bases, with 15 bases left in between. The CDR3 has 13 residues. The germline V gene has CDR1 MGHDK and CDR2 SYGVNS.

V usage is TRBV19 and J usage is TRBJ2-1; D is ambiguous. Germline lookup yields CDR1 LNHDA and CDR2 SQIVND (reference sequence). The CDR3 totals 15 residues. The V end was cut by 3 bases, the J end by 6 bases, with 15 bases between. CDR3 DNA: TGTGCCAGTAGTATGGGTAGAATTCTTAGCAATGAGCAGTTCTTC. Translation: CASSMGRILSNEQFF.

This clonotype was found a few times. The genes are TRBV15 and TRBJ2-3, with TRBD2 matching over 8 bases. This CDR3 has 16 amino acids. Per the germline V gene, CDR1 is LNHNV and CDR2 is YYDKDF (reference sequence). V lost 5 bases, J lost 2 bases, and 9 bases stayed unmatched. Here the CDR3 reads CATSGVGGRYTDTQYF. In nucleotides, the CDR3 is TGTGCCACCAGCGGCGTCGGCGGGAGGTACACAGATACGCAGTATTTT.

This clonotype is hyperexpanded in the sample. The chain joins TRBV13 to TRBJ2-3; TRBD2 might be the D (5 bases). Trimming cost V 8 bases and J 5 bases, with 11 bases left between them. From germline, CDR1 is PRHDT and CDR2 FYEKMQ (reference sequence). The CDR3 sequence is 12 residues long. The CDR3, as DNA: TGTGCCAGCTCACGGACTGGAGATACGCAGTATTTT. This codes for CASSRTGDTQYF.

The rearrangement links TRBV29-1 to TRBJ2-7; a possible D gene is TRBD2 (6 bases). The CDR3 extends over 14 amino acids. V dropped 6 bases and J dropped 7 bases, with 22 bases sitting between them. Germline CDR1 is SQVTM and CDR2 is ANQGSEA. The CDR3 sequence is CSVASDPTESEQYF. The CDR3 DNA reads as TGCAGCGTGGCTAGCGATCCCACCGAGTCGGAGCAGTACTTC.

The chain couples TRBV11-2 to TRBJ2-1; 10 nucleotides match TRBD2. Germline trimming cut 3 bases from V and 8 bases from J; bases unmatched to any gene: 10. The CDR3 runs to 16 residues. Germline-derived CDR1 and CDR2 are SGHAT and FQNNGV. The CDR3 DNA is TGTGCCAGCAGCTTCCTGGGAGCGGGAGGGCGGGATGAGCAGTTCTTC. Translating gives CASSFLGAGGRDEQFF.

This chain links TRBV28 with TRBJ2-1; TRBD2 matches 9 bases. After removal of 3 bases from V and 5 bases from J, the junction contained 5 bases not matched to a gene. The length of the CDR3 is 15 residues. CDR1 is MDHEN and CDR2 is SYDVKM in the germline V gene. CDR3 loop: CASSLGSGRHNEQFF. CDR3 coding DNA: TGTGCCAGCAGTTTGGGTAGCGGGAGACACAATGAGCAGTTCTTC. The full variable domain, rest sourced from reference TRBV28 and TRBJ2-1, is DVKVTQSSRYLVKRTGEKVFLECVQDMDHENMFWYRQDPGLGLRLIYFSYDVKMKEKGDIPEGYSVSREKKERFSLILESASTNQTSMYLCASSLGSGRHNEQFFGPGTRLTVL.

In its sample, this clonotype was seen once. J is TRBJ2-1 and V is TRBV6-5; TRBD1 agrees at 8 bases. The CDR3 runs to 15 residues. The V gene's germline CDR1 is MNHEY and CDR2 SVGAGI. The ends lost 5 bases at V and 6 bases at J; junction bases unmatched: 9. CDR3 coding DNA: TGTGCCAGCAGTCCTCGGACAGGGTATTCCAATGAGCAGTTCTTC. It translates to CASSPRTGYSNEQFF.

The chain joins TRBV19 to TRBJ1-5; D might be TRBD1 (5 bases). V lost 5 bases to trimming and J lost 10 bases, with 12 bases between them. The CDR3 runs 12 residues. Germline-derived CDR1 and CDR2 are LNHDA and SQIVND (reference sequence). The CDR3 coding sequence is TGTGCCAGTAGTGTCCGGGGCGAACCCCAGCATTTT. Translating gives CASSVRGEPQHF.

The chain links TRBV11-1 to TRBJ2-1; 10 nucleotides line up with TRBD2. This CDR3 is built from 15 residues. In germline, CDR1 is SGHAT, CDR2 FQDESV (reference sequence). J was trimmed by 8 bases and V by 5 bases; bases with no gene match: 9. The CDR3 bases are TGTGCCAGCAGCCCTGGGACTAGCGCTTGGCATGAGCAGTTCTTC. Protein: CASSPGTSAWHEQFF.

The chain joins TRBV30 to TRBJ2-7; TRBD2 agrees at 7 bases. CDR1 GTSNPN and CDR2 SVGIG come from the germline V gene (reference sequence). Losses at the gene ends were 3 bases for V and 2 bases for J; bases not matched to a gene: 13. The CDR3 has 16 residues. The CDR3 loop reads CAWRGLSGPSTYEQYF. CDR3 nucleotides: TGTGCCTGGAGGGGGCTTAGCGGGCCTTCCACCTACGAGCAGTACTTC.

V and J are TRBV29-1 and TRBJ2-7; 7 nucleotides line up with TRBD1. Germline V CDR1 and CDR2: SQVTM, ANQGSEA. This CDR3 spans 14 amino acids. Trimming cost V 2 bases and J 6 bases; bases outside gene matches: 10. Here the CDR3 DNA reads TGCAGCGTTGAAATGTCCGGACAGGTCGCCGAGCAGTACTTC. Protein product: CSVEMSGQVAEQYF.

Note on this clonotype: One end of the junction does not line up with germline, which may come from a read error. This rearrangement joins TRBV30 to TRBJ2-2; D is perhaps TRBD2 (5 bases). The length of the CDR3 is 11 residues. Germline V gene lookup returns CDR1 GTSNPN and CDR2 SVGIG (reference sequence). CDR3 DNA: TGTGCCGGATATAGAGCCGGGGAGCTGCTTTTT. Translating it yields CAGYRAGELLF. Full variable domain (rest looked up from reference TRBV30 and TRBJ2-2): SQTIHQWPATLVQPVGSPLSLECTVEGTSNPNLYWYRQAAGRGLQLLFYSVGIGQISSEVPQNLSASRPQDRQFILSSKKLLLSDSGFYLCAGYRAGELLFGEGSRLTVL.

The chain couples TRBV11-2 to TRBJ2-1; TRBD2 matches 13 bases. CDR1 is SGHAT, CDR2 FQNNGV, per germline. V gave up 3 bases and J gave up 10 bases; unmatched junction bases: 9. The CDR3 covers 16 residues. CDR3: CASSFPGLAGTREQFF. CDR3 in DNA: TGTGCCAGCAGCTTCCCGGGACTAGCGGGAACGCGAGAGCAGTTCTTC.

The V call is TRBV20-1, the J call TRBJ1-5, with D tentatively TRBD1 (5 bases). The V end lost 8 bases, the J end lost 0 bases, and 11 bases lay between the germline ends. The CDR3 loop spans 13 amino acids. In germline, CDR1 is DFQATT, CDR2 SNEGSKA (reference sequence). In DNA form, the CDR3 reads TGCAGTCATCCAGGGTATAGCAATCAGCCCCAGCATTTT. This gives the protein CSHPGYSNQPQHF.

V and J are TRBV7-2 and TRBJ2-1, with 9 bases fitting TRBD2. Unmatched junction bases numbered 2, after V lost 5 bases and J lost 3 bases. Germline V gene data show CDR1 as SGHTA and CDR2 as FQGNSA. CDR3 size: 14 residues. CDR3 amino acids: CASSRTSDYNEQFF. CDR3 in DNA: TGTGCCAGCAGCCGGACTAGCGACTACAATGAGCAGTTCTTC.

The chain has TRBV7-3 and TRBJ2-1; D is uncertain. The CDR3 consists of 12 residues. Trimming removed 0 bases at V and 7 bases at J, with 4 bases between. The germline gives CDR1 SGHTA, CDR2 FQGTGA. The CDR3 region has the DNA TGTGCCAGCAGCTTAACAGCAAATGAGCAGTTCTTC. Amino acid sequence: CASSLTANEQFF.

This chain uses TRBV19 with TRBJ2-7; 9 positions match TRBD1. Germline trimming cut 3 bases from V and 2 bases from J; bases unmatched to any gene: 11. This CDR3 contains 17 residues. Germline CDR1 LNHDA, CDR2 SQIVND (reference sequence). The CDR3: CASSISDRGVPPYEQYF. The DNA for the CDR3 is TGTGCCAGTAGTATCTCGGACAGGGGAGTCCCTCCCTACGAGCAGTACTTC.

CDR3 nucleotides: TGTGCCATCAGTCCCTTCGACCGGCAATACGAGCAGTACTTC. As protein: CAISPFDRQYEQYF. The chain has TRBV9 and TRBJ2-7; no definite D call. Germline loops: CDR1 SGDLS, CDR2 YYNGEE. The CDR3 length is 14 residues. Trimming stripped 9 bases from V and 4 bases from J, with 20 bases between.

Regarding this clonotype: The junction does not match germline at one end; this may be a read error. The V gene is TRBV3-1, the J gene TRBJ2-5; D is perhaps TRBD2 (5 bases). The CDR3 runs to 14 residues. CDR1 and CDR2 from the germline V gene are LGHDT and YNNKEL (reference sequence). CDR3 region: CASSQDTGKEAQYF. The CDR3 region has the DNA TGTGCCAGCAGCCAAGATACCGGGAAAGAGGCCCAGTACTTC.